The clone carrying this TCR beta chain was picked up a small number of times. Antigen specificity is unknown. The data are from a study of OX40 agonist ivuxolimab in advanced cancers. General study results and limits: CD4+ and CD8+ blood T cells expanded clonally by week 6 at 0.1 to 3.0 mg/kg. Undetermined was the antigen specificity of the expanded peripheral T cells.

The ends were cut back, 4 bases at V and 3 bases at J, with 16 bases in the middle. The germline gives CDR1 SGHRS, CDR2 YFSETQ. This CDR3 has 15 amino acids. Measured with immunoSEQ multiplex PCR; TCRdb has only the in-frame clones, and not every one. Here the sample spans 94,000 or so clones, 70% to 85% being singletons. Autoimmune disease history or systemic immunosuppression led to patient exclusion. V gene TRBV5-1 combines with J gene TRBJ1-1; D gene unclear. The receptor's source is an adult with an advanced solid tumor such as melanoma, head and neck, liver or kidney cancer. The source material was CD4+ or CD8+ T cells sorted from blood, sampled in a trial of the OX40 agonist ivuxolimab. Here the CDR3 reads CASSQYAATYTEAFF. The CDR3 DNA is TGCGCCAGCAGCCAGTACGCCGCTACTTACACTGAAGCTTTCTTT.